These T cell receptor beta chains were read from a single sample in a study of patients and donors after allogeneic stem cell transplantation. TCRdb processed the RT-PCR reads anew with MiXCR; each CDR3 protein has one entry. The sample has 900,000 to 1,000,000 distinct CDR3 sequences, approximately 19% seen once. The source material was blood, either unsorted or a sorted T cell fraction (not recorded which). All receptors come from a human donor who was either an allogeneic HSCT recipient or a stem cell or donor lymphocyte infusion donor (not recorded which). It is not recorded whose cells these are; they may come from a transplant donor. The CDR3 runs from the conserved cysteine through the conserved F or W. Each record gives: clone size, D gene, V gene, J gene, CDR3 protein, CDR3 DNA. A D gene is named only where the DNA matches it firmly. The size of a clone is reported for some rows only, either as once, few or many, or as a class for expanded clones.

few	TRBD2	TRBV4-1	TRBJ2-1	CASSQDTGLGDNEQFF	TGCGCCAGCAGCCAAGATACGGGACTAGGGGACAATGAGCAGTTCTTC
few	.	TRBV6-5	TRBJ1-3	CASSYHDSSSGNTIYF	TGTGCCAGCAGTTACCACGACTCATCCTCTGGAAACACCATATATTTT
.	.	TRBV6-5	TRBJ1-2	CASSYRGAEGYTF	TGTGCCAGCAGTTACCGGGGAGCTGAAGGCTACACCTTC
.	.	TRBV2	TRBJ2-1	CASIEETSYNEQFF	TGTGCCAGTATAGAGGAGACCTCCTACAATGAGCAGTTCTTC
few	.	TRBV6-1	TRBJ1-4	CASRQGEGEKLFF	TGTGCCAGCAGACAGGGCGAGGGTGAAAAACTGTTTTTT
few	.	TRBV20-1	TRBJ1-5	CSASAGQPQHF	TGCAGTGCTAGCGCGGGTCAGCCCCAGCATTTT
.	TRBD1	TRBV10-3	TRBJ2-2	CAISERDRGTGELFF	TGTGCCATCAGTGAGAGAGACAGGGGGACCGGGGAGCTGTTTTTT
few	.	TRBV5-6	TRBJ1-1	CASSLVTPNTEAFF	TGTGCCAGCAGCTTGGTCACCCCTAACACTGAAGCTTTCTTT
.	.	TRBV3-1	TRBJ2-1	CASSQGGRYNEQFF	TGTGCCAGCAGCCAAGGAGGGAGATACAATGAGCAGTTCTTC
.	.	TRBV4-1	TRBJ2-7	CASSQAPVQSGEQYF	TGCGCCAGCAGCCAAGCCCCGGTTCAGTCCGGCGAGCAGTACTTC
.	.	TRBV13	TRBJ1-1	CASSPRGRSDVAFF	TGTGCCAGCAGCCCCAGAGGCAGGTCGGATGTGGCTTTCTTT